What follows is one TCR beta chain and its context. Its specificity is unknown. CDR1 and CDR2 from the germline V gene are SGDLS and YYNGEE. The CDR3 is 15 residues long. V shed 3 bases and J shed 5 bases, with 16 bases lying between them. The data were obtained in a study of T cell responses to AZD1222 COVID-19 vaccine. Combined were second doses at about 4 or about 12 weeks. Notes on the study in general: Reportedly, nearly half of unique spike TCRs recognized epitopes outside B.1.351/B.1.1.7 mutations. White British people made up most donors, females outnumbered males, and clonal diversity was possibly underestimated. None of the repertoires were sampled until the peak T cell response had passed.

Produced via immunoSEQ multiplex PCR; TCRdb's table is partial and in-frame only. The sample lists approximately 26,000 clones, about 90% occurring once. The specimen comprised peripheral blood, sampled 28 days after the second AZD1222 dose. This TCR came from an adult who received the AZD1222 COVID-19 vaccine. The chain carries TRBV9 and TRBJ2-3; tentatively, D is TRBD1 or TRBD2 (6 bases each). In nucleotides, the CDR3 is TGTGCCAGCAGCGCCGGGGGCCTCGAATTAGATACGCAGTATTTT. It is translated as CASSAGGLELDTQYF. The complete variable domain, with remaining parts taken from reference TRBV9 and TRBJ2-3, reads DSGVTQTPKHLITATGQRVTLRCSPRSGDLSVYWYQQSLDQGLQFLIQYYNGEERAKGNILERFSAQQFPDLHSELNLSSLELGDSALYFCASSAGGLELDTQYFGPGTRLTVL.